This TCR beta chain stems from a study of T cell responses to AZD1222 COVID-19 vaccine. Points from the study as a whole: Epitopes outside B.1.351 and B.1.1.7 mutated regions reportedly drew nearly half of spike TCRs.

Clones were read by immunoSEQ multiplex PCR, and TCRdb kept only the in-frame ones, dropping some. The table has some 150,000 clones, 90% to 95% seen once. In the case of this clone: As yet, its antigen is unknown.

Germline loops: CDR1 SGHAT, CDR2 FQNNGV. The CDR3 extends over 17 amino acids. Trimming removed 1 base at V and 0 bases at J, with 13 bases between. This chain connects TRBV11-2 to TRBJ2-1; D gene ambiguous. The sequence derives from an adult in good health. The sample in question was peripheral blood, obtained on day 0 of AZD1222 vaccination. The CDR3 nucleotides read TGTGCCAGCAGCTTAGCGGCAAGCCTGAGCTCCTACAATGAGCAGTTCTTC. Protein product: CASSLAASLSSYNEQFF. The full variable domain, rest sourced from reference TRBV11-2 and TRBJ2-1, is EAGVAQSPRYKIIEKRQSVAFWCNPISGHATLYWYQQILGQGPKLLIQFQNNGVVDDSQLPKDRFSAERLKGVDSTLKIQPAKLEDSAVYLCASSLAASLSSYNEQFFGPGTRLTVL.